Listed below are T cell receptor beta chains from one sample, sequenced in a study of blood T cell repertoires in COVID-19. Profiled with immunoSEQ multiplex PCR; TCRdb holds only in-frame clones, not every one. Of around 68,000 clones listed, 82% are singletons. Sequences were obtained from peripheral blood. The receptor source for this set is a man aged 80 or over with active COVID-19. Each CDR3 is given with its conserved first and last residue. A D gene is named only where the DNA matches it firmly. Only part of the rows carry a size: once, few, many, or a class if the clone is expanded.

CASSPGFLAGGETQYF,TGTGCCAGCAGCCCTGGTTTTCTAGCGGGAGGGGAGACCCAGTACTTC,TRBV5-4,TRBD2,TRBJ2-5,-
CASSEVGAYEKLFF,TGTGCCAGCAGTGAAGTGGGGGCATATGAAAAACTGTTTTTT,TRBV6-1,-,TRBJ1-4,-
CASSAGYGLNQPQHF,TGTGCCAGCAGTGCAGGGTATGGCCTCAATCAGCCCCAGCATTTT,TRBV7-2,-,TRBJ1-5,-
CASRRDDTDTQYF,TGTGCCAGCAGGAGGGATGACACCGATACGCAGTATTTT,TRBV6-5,-,TRBJ2-3,-
CASSRQEYSGNTIYF,TGTGCCAGCAGTCGACAGGAATACTCTGGAAACACCATATATTTT,TRBV7-2,-,TRBJ1-3,-
CASSQREVTVSQYTGELFF,TGCGCCAGCAGCCAACGTGAAGTTACAGTTTCTCAATACACCGGGGAGCTGTTTTTT,TRBV4-3,-,TRBJ2-2,-
CASSLRDTQLQYF,TGTGCCAGCAGCTTGAGGGACACTCAACTTCAGTACTTC,TRBV5-4,-,TRBJ2-4,-
CASSERSGGKETQYF,TGTGCCAGCAGTGAAAGAAGCGGGGGAAAAGAGACCCAGTACTTC,TRBV2,TRBD2,TRBJ2-5,-
CASTGTRTYEQYF,TGTGCCAGCACCGGGACTAGGACGTACGAGCAGTACTTC,TRBV11-1,TRBD2,TRBJ2-7,-
CAISELDRGIYEQYF,TGTGCCATCAGTGAGTTGGACAGGGGGATTTACGAGCAGTACTTC,TRBV10-3,TRBD1,TRBJ2-7,-
CASSPHGVDTGELFF,TGCGCCAGCAGCCCCCATGGAGTGGACACCGGGGAGCTGTTTTTT,TRBV5-1,-,TRBJ2-2,-
CASKGTGIANTGELFF,TGTGCCAGCAAAGGGACTGGGATCGCGAACACCGGGGAGCTGTTTTTT,TRBV9,-,TRBJ2-2,-
CASSQDRGPGSYGYTF,TGTGCCAGCAGCCAAGACAGGGGCCCAGGAAGCTATGGCTACACCTTC,TRBV3-1/TRBV3-2,-,TRBJ1-2,once
CASSQEASGTLSEQYF,TGTGCCAGCAGCCAAGAGGCTAGCGGGACCTTGTCCGAGCAGTACTTC,TRBV11-2,TRBD2,TRBJ2-7,few
CATENTEAFF,TGTGCCACAGAGAACACTGAAGCTTTCTTT,TRBV11-2,-,TRBJ1-1,-
CASSAGQQGFETQYF,TGTGCCAGCAGCGCGGGACAGCAAGGATTTGAGACCCAGTACTTC,TRBV4-2,-,TRBJ2-5,-
CATQPTGGQPQHF,TGTGCCACCCAACCAACAGGGGGTCAGCCCCAGCATTTT,TRBV19,TRBD1,TRBJ1-5,few
CASKPLQGYEQYF,TGCGCCAGCAAGCCTCTCCAGGGATACGAGCAGTACTTC,TRBV5-1,-,TRBJ2-7,-
CASKRTENSNQPQHF,TGTGCCAGCAAAAGGACAGAAAATAGCAATCAGCCCCAGCATTTT,TRBV6-5,-,TRBJ1-5,-
CASSPPMGRDTEAFF,TGTGCCAGCTCACCACCTATGGGGAGGGACACTGAAGCTTTCTTT,TRBV18,-,TRBJ1-1,-
CARTGTLQETQYF,TGTGCCAGAACCGGGACACTCCAAGAGACCCAGTACTTC,TRBV2,-,TRBJ2-5,-